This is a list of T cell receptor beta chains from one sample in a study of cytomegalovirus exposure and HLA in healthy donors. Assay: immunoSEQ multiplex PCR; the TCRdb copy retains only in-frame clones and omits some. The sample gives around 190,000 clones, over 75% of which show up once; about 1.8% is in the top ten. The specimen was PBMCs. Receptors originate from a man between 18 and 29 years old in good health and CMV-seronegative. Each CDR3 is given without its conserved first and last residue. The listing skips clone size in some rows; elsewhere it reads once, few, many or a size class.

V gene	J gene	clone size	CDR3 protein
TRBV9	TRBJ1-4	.	ASSVHATNEKLF
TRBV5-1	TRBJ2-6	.	ASSLTGTRSGANVLT
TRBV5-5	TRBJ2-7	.	ASSLDRDSHEQY
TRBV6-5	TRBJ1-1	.	ASSKGTSSAEAF
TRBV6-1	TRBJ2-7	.	ASFSYEQY
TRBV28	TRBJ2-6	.	ASSLGLVVGANVLT
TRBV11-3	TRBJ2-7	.	ASSPDTAYEQY
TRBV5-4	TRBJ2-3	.	ASSLSGRVDTQY
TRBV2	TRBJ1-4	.	ASRGYTGGAGEKLF
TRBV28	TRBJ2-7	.	ASQSPGTAYEQY
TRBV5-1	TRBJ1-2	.	ASSPWRADYGYT
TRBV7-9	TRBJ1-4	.	ASSMLTGGSQKLF
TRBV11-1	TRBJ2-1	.	ASSLGPGTGPSSYNEQF
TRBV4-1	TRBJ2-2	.	ASSQDWGVGGTGELF
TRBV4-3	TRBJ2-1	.	ASSQDWGREGEF
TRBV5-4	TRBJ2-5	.	ASSLGQIQETQY
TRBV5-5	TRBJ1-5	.	ASSLRVGGTGAWGQPQH
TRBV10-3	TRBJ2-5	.	AISDSRLGGETQY
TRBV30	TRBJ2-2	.	ACLAGVVAGELF
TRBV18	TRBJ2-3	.	ASSPSGTDTQY
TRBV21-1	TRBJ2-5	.	ASSKAVQDSCQETQY
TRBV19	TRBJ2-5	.	ASSGTGTSRQETQY
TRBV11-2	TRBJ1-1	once	ASSSDRGLRTEAF
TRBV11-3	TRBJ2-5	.	ASSLRAGQQETQY
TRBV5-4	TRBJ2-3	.	ASSLVGGLTDTQY
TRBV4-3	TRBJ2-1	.	ASSQGHRGNEQF
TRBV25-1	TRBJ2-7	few	ASRRGTKDEQY
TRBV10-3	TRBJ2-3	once	AISEGARGTDTQY
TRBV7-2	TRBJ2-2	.	ASSLGRNTGELF
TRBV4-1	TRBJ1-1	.	ASSQDPGGAREAF
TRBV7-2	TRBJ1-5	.	ASSLGGFSQPQH
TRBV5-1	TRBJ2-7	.	ASSSAAGGPDEQY
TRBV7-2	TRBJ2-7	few	ASSLGDRPYEQY
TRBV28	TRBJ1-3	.	ASSPATGGSGNTIY
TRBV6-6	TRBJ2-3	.	ASSRNLGDTQY
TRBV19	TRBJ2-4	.	ASSMGGEKY